This T cell receptor (beta chain) was retrieved from a study of control samples from healthy donors and cancer patients. This clone was recorded only once. V was pared by 7 bases and J by 2 bases, with 5 bases of the junction left unmatched. The CDR3 runs 15 residues. Germline V gene lookup returns CDR1 LNHDA and CDR2 SQIVND (reference sequence). Assay used: immunoSEQ multiplex PCR; TCRdb lists only in-frame clones, some missing. The profile covers about 40,000 clones, with around 87% appearing a single time and roughly a tenth taken by the ten largest. The origin of this receptor is a woman aged 60-70 years with lung cancer. Sequencing was carried out using PBMCs. This chain links TRBV19 with TRBJ2-7; 13 nucleotides align to TRBD2. The CDR3 DNA reads TGTGCCAGTACCGCGGGACTAGCGGGACCCTACGAGCAGTACTTC. Encoded protein: CASTAGLAGPYEQYF.